A single sample gave rise to the 7 T cell receptor beta chains below, sequenced in a study of T-cell memory formation after mild COVID-19 (dated by TCRdb to about 2021). The library was built by means of 5' RACE. The sequencer was an Illumina NovaSeq 6000. TCRdb's own reprocessing of the public reads used fastp at Q25 and MiXCR and kept productive beta chains. Every distinct CDR3 protein forms one entry, paired with its most common genes and DNA. The sample has about 560,000 distinct CDR3 sequences on record, approximately 15% of them singletons. In total, the top ten clones hold approximately 8.1% of the sample. The material sequenced was PBMCs or a T cell subset sorted from them (not recorded which). These receptors all stem from an adult woman who had mild COVID-19 (a few samples of this study predate the infection). The sample titles of this study are shuffled in the database, so cell type and time point are left out; the donor was told from shared clones.

The V call is TRBV7-6, the J call TRBJ2-5; tentative D call: TRBD2 (6 bases). The CDR3 extends over 15 amino acids. Deletions cut 5 bases from V and 3 bases from J, with 16 bases between. Germline V gives CDR1 SGHVS, CDR2 FNYEAQ. The DNA for the CDR3 is TGTGCCAGCAGCAAACCGTCTTGGGGGGAAGAGACCCAGTACTTC. Translation: CASSKPSWGEETQYF.

This clonotype was seen more than once but under ten times. J is TRBJ2-1 and V is TRBV24-1, with TRBD2 matching over 7 bases. Trimming at V came to 9 bases and at J to 5 bases, leaving 9 bases not matched to a gene. Germline V gene lookup returns CDR1 KGHDR and CDR2 SFDVKD. The CDR3 has 14 amino acids. CDR3 region: CATGRREFDNEQFF. CDR3 coding DNA: TGTGCCACCGGCCGGCGGGAGTTCGACAATGAGCAGTTCTTC.

V gene TRBV7-7 combines with J gene TRBJ2-2; 7 bases are a match to TRBD1. The germline gives CDR1 SSHAT, CDR2 FNYEAQ (reference sequence). The V gene end was trimmed by 4 bases and the J gene end by 5 bases; junction bases not matched to a gene: 7. This CDR3 comprises 15 residues. The CDR3 DNA sequence: TGTGCCAGCAGCTCACCGACAGGGTCGACCGGGGAGCTGTTTTTT. Its protein is CASSSPTGSTGELFF.

This clonotype was seen more than once but under ten times. The V and J genes are TRBV4-1 and TRBJ2-1, with 12 bases fitting TRBD2. Germline V gives CDR1 MGHRA, CDR2 YSYEKL. The V segment lost 1 base and the J segment 5 bases; nucleotides outside the gene matches: 18. This CDR3 region has 21 residues. The DNA for the CDR3 is TGCGCCAGCAGCCAAGTGCGTGTGCTAGCGGGAGGGACTAAGAGTCACAATGAGCAGTTCTTC. Protein sequence: CASSQVRVLAGGTKSHNEQFF.

This clonotype was detected only a few times. The chain has TRBV19 and TRBJ2-1; 7 nucleotides match TRBD1. The germline V gene encodes CDR1 LNHDA and CDR2 SQIVND (reference sequence). The V segment lost 9 bases and the J segment 8 bases; nucleotides outside the gene matches: 13. This CDR3 comprises 14 residues. The CDR3 coding sequence is TGTGCCAGCCATAACAGGGGAAAAGGCGATGAGCAGTTCTTC. Residues: CASHNRGKGDEQFF.

The sample holds a few counts of this clonotype. J is TRBJ2-1 and V is TRBV20-1; perhaps D is TRBD1 or TRBD2 (7 bases each). The germline gives CDR1 DFQATT, CDR2 SNEGSKA (reference sequence). Trimming removed 1 base at V and 12 bases at J, with 16 bases between. The CDR3 totals 13 residues. CDR3 in amino acids: CSARGGGGKGQFF. The CDR3 bases are TGCAGTGCTAGAGGGGGAGGGGGCAAAGGGCAGTTCTTC.

There are a few counts of this clonotype. This rearrangement joins TRBV5-1 to TRBJ1-2, with 9 bases lining up with TRBD1. The CDR3 loop spans 15 amino acids. The germline V gene has CDR1 SGHRS and CDR2 YFSETQ. V trimming: 0 bases; J trimming: 7 bases; junction bases outside the gene matches: 7. CDR3 in DNA: TGCGCCAGCAGCTTGGTGGACAGGGGCGTCGGTGGCTACACCTTC. It codes for CASSLVDRGVGGYTF.